The entry that follows covers one T cell receptor (beta chain) sequence. CDR1 MNHEY and CDR2 SVGAGI come from the germline V gene. The V end was cut by 5 bases, the J end by 10 bases, with 17 bases between. The CDR3 contains 14 residues. Naive CD8 isolation took CD45RO-negative cells positively selected for CCR7 and excluded terminally differentiated effector memory CD45RA+ cells. Recent vaccinations or acute infections were absent in the healthy HIV-negative adult donors. This entry is derived from a study of shared clonotypes between healthy human individuals. Every immunoSEQ plate was one replicate of a subset's evenly spread DNA. Clones were read by immunoSEQ multiplex PCR, and TCRdb kept only the in-frame ones, dropping some. The data show some 1,900,000 clones, with about 95% seen just once and under 1.5% held by the top ten.

The chain is built from TRBV6-5 and TRBJ1-4; a possible D gene is TRBD1 (5 bases). The sequencing input was naive CD8+ T cells sorted from blood. The clonotype originates from a man between 18 and 29 years old in good health. In DNA, the CDR3 is TGTGCCAGCAGTCACACCGAGGGTGGGGGAAAACTGTTTTTT. Translation gives CASSHTEGGGKLFF.